What follows are 8 T cell receptor beta chains derived from one specimen sequenced in a study of cytotoxic CD8 clonotypes in ibrutinib-treated CLL (dated by TCRdb to the early 2020s). The receptor library was made with the immunoSEQ multiplex PCR assay. Not all clones reach the TCRdb copy of this immuneACCESS table, which keeps in-frame sequences only. Checked studies attribute under half of the gap to unresolved V genes and leave the rest unexplained. The sample records more than 85,000 clones, roughly 80% of which are singletons. The top ten constitute 25% to 35% of the sample. The time point label here, explained by the study, means: 12 months on ibrutinib. The input for sequencing was PBMCs, taken after 12 months of ibrutinib treatment. These receptors were taken from a human donor with chronic lymphocytic leukemia.

The J gene is TRBJ1-1, the V gene TRBV9; tentatively, D is TRBD1 (5 bases). The length of the CDR3 is 14 residues. The germline V gene has CDR1 SGDLS and CDR2 YYNGEE. Trimming pared 3 bases from V and 10 bases from J, leaving 19 bases between. CDR3 nucleotide sequence: TGTGCCAGCAGCGCCCTTCCGGGGGGAGTCGGAGCTTTCTTT. This encodes CASSALPGGVGAFF.

This clone was counted ten times or more. CDR3 sequence (DNA): TGCACCAGCAGCCAAGCCAAAACGGACAGGGGCCTTCGAGTCTATGGCTACACCTTC. Translating it yields CTSSQAKTDRGLRVYGYTF. This sequence joins TRBV1 and TRBJ1-2; the DNA was not used to check the table's D call, TRBD1. TRBV1 is a pseudogene locus. CDR3 length: 19 residues.

The rearrangement uses TRBV7-2 and TRBJ2-1, with 10 nucleotides matching TRBD2. The germline gives CDR1 SGHTA, CDR2 FQGNSA. This CDR3 contains 16 residues. Germline trimming cut 3 bases from V and 2 bases from J; bases unmatched to any gene: 4. The DNA of the CDR3 is TGTGCCAGCAGCTTGGCTAGCGGGGGAACCTACAATGAGCAGTTCTTC. Protein product: CASSLASGGTYNEQFF.

The sample holds one count of this clone. This sequence joins TRBV7-2 and TRBJ1-4; D remains ambiguous. This CDR3 is built from 15 residues. Germline loops: CDR1 SGHTA, CDR2 FQGNSA. V was cut by 5 bases and J by 7 bases, with 17 bases left in between. The CDR3 DNA sequence: TGTGCCAGCAGCCCTGGCAGCCACTCGGGTGAAAAACTGTTTTTT. It specifies CASSPGSHSGEKLFF.

The chain links TRBV6-6 to TRBJ1-2; D not resolved. V gave up 2 bases and J gave up 8 bases, with 9 bases separating them. Germline-derived CDR1 and CDR2 are MNHNY and SVGAGI (reference sequence). CDR3 length: 12 residues. CDR3 protein: CASSYRADGYTF. The CDR3 DNA follows: TGTGCCAGCAGTTACAGGGCTGACGGCTACACCTTC.

The rearrangement uses TRBV4-3 and TRBJ2-7, with unresolved D. The CDR3 has 14 residues. Germline lookup yields CDR1 LGHNA and CDR2 YSLEER. The V end was cut by 0 bases, the J end by 4 bases, with 10 bases between. In DNA, the CDR3 is TGCGCCAGCAGCCAAGAGCGGTGGGGTTACGAGCAGTACTTC. Its translation: CASSQERWGYEQYF.

This clone was seen once. The chain carries TRBV5-1 and TRBJ2-5; 8 nucleotides match TRBD2. The CDR3 spans 15 residues. V shed 1 base and J 5 bases; nucleotides not matched to a gene: 7. The germline gives CDR1 SGHRS, CDR2 YFSETQ. This CDR3 is CASSLNSGGAETQYF. The CDR3 coding sequence is TGCGCCAGCAGCTTGAATTCCGGGGGGGCCGAGACCCAGTACTTC.

This chain uses TRBV19 with TRBJ2-3; D gene uncertain. In germline, CDR1 is LNHDA, CDR2 SQIVND (reference sequence). The CDR3 has 13 residues. V dropped 4 bases and J dropped 4 bases, with 9 bases sitting between them. CDR3 protein: CASSNQRSDTQYF. As DNA, the CDR3 is TGTGCCAGTAGTAATCAAAGGTCAGATACGCAGTATTTT.